The 13 T cell receptor beta chains below all came from one sample that was sequenced in a study of T cells of healthy individuals. MiXCR, run by TCRdb on the 5' RACE reads, gives a single entry per CDR3 protein. The sample records tens of thousands of distinct CDR3 sequences, about 17% being singletons. All receptors come from a human donor in good health.

In its sample, this clonotype was seen a few times. The chain recombines TRBV7-3 with TRBJ2-6; a weak D match, TRBD1 (5 bases). The CDR3 spans 22 residues. Germline values: CDR1 SGHTA, CDR2 FQGTGA. The V end lost 5 bases, the J end lost 0 bases, and 29 bases lay between the germline ends. CDR3 in amino acids: CASSLLLSYDRDASSGANVLTF. The CDR3 nucleotides read TGTGCCAGCAGCCTACTTTTGTCGTACGACAGAGATGCCAGCTCTGGGGCCAACGTCCTGACTTTC.

This sequence joins TRBV2 and TRBJ2-1; 8 bases fit TRBD1. This CDR3 comprises 14 residues. The germline V gene encodes CDR1 SNHLY and CDR2 FYNNEI. Unmatched junction bases numbered 5, after V lost 4 bases and J lost 6 bases. CDR3 nucleotide sequence: TGTGCCAGCAGTGGGACAGGGTCTCGCAATGAGCAGTTCTTC. Translating it yields CASSGTGSRNEQFF.

This clonotype has ten or more counts. The chain carries TRBV20-1 and TRBJ2-3; D ambiguous. Germline CDR1 is DFQATT and CDR2 is SNEGSKA (reference sequence). The CDR3 has 11 residues. V was pared by 7 bases and J by 3 bases, with 8 bases between. The CDR3 is CSVRVTDTQYF. The CDR3 DNA sequence: TGCAGTGTTAGGGTTACAGATACGCAGTATTTT.

This clonotype was seen repeatedly, ten times or more. The DNA for the CDR3 is TGTGCCAGCAGTGAATTAGGGGGCTCGGATTCACCCCTCCACTTT. Translating it yields CASSELGGSDSPLHF. This chain connects TRBV25-1 to TRBJ1-6; TRBD1 matches 7 bases. Germline V gives CDR1 MGHDK, CDR2 SYGVNS. The CDR3 loop spans 15 amino acids. V was pared by 1 base and J by 8 bases, with 5 bases of the junction left unmatched.

This clonotype has a handful of counts. The rearrangement links TRBV11-1 to TRBJ2-7; D might be TRBD1 or TRBD2, each matching 5 bases. V shed 0 bases and J shed 2 bases, with 11 bases lying between them. The germline V gene encodes CDR1 SGHAT and CDR2 FQDESV (reference sequence). This CDR3 has 15 amino acids. CDR3 region: CASSLARGGTYEQYF. The CDR3 DNA reads as TGTGCCAGCAGCTTAGCCCGTGGGGGTACCTACGAGCAGTACTTC.

This chain joins TRBV20-1 and TRBJ2-3; 7 bases fit TRBD1. J was trimmed by 0 bases and V by 6 bases; bases with no gene match: 15. Germline V gene lookup returns CDR1 DFQATT and CDR2 SNEGSKA (reference sequence). The CDR3 consists of 17 residues. In DNA, the CDR3 is TGCAGTGCAGTTAAATACCTGGGACAGTCAAGCACAGATACGCAGTATTTT. Translating it yields CSAVKYLGQSSTDTQYF.

The V and J genes are TRBV28 and TRBJ1-6, with D maybe TRBD1 (6 bases). V was clipped by 2 bases and J by 8 bases, with 13 bases between them. This CDR3 contains 15 residues. The germline V gene has CDR1 MDHEN and CDR2 SYDVKM. The CDR3 DNA reads as TGTGCCAGCAGTTTAGGGACACGCCGCCATTCACCCCTCCACTTT. This encodes CASSLGTRRHSPLHF.

The chain combines TRBV5-1 with TRBJ2-7; a weak D match, TRBD1 (7 bases). The CDR3 has 17 residues. From germline, CDR1 is SGHRS and CDR2 YFSETQ. The V and J ends lost 4 bases and 0 bases respectively, with 20 bases between them. CDR3 region: CASSRGRLDRSSYEQYF. The DNA of the CDR3 is TGCGCCAGCAGCAGGGGGAGGTTGGACAGGAGCTCCTACGAGCAGTACTTC.

This clonotype has more than one count but fewer than ten. This chain connects TRBV7-8 to TRBJ2-7; the D gene is possibly TRBD1 (6 bases). The V gene's germline CDR1 is SGHVS and CDR2 FQNEAQ. Trimming removed 3 bases from V and 3 bases from J, with 15 bases in between. This CDR3 region has 15 residues. DNA of the CDR3: TGTGCCAGCAGCTTCTCAGACAGGTGGAACTACGAGCAGTACTTC. Amino acid sequence: CASSFSDRWNYEQYF.

This clonotype was detected only a few times. The V and J genes are TRBV4-1 and TRBJ1-2, with 7 bases lining up with TRBD1. V shed 1 base and J 2 bases; nucleotides not matched to a gene: 4. Germline loops: CDR1 MGHRA, CDR2 YSYEKL. The CDR3 sequence is 15 residues long. CDR3 nucleotides: TGCGCCAGCAGCCAAGGTAGGACAGGAAACTATGGCTACACCTTC. Protein sequence: CASSQGRTGNYGYTF.

This clonotype was counted between two and nine times. V usage is TRBV4-1 and J usage is TRBJ2-7, with 7 bases that match TRBD1. With V trimmed by 4 bases and J by 2 bases, 11 bases remained unmatched. The CDR3 is 16 residues long. Germline V CDR1 and CDR2: MGHRA, YSYEKL. The CDR3, as DNA: TGCGCCAGCAGCCCTAAATACAGGGGATCTGCCTACGAGCAGTACTTC. Residues: CASSPKYRGSAYEQYF.

This chain joins TRBV20-1 and TRBJ2-4, with D perhaps matching TRBD2 (6 bases). This CDR3 comprises 15 residues. Per germline, CDR1 DFQATT and CDR2 SNEGSKA (reference sequence). The V gene lost 7 bases and the J gene lost 0 bases, with 16 bases spanning the gap. Here the CDR3 DNA reads TGCAGTGTTTGGAGGGGCCGACTAGCCAAAAACATTCAGTACTTC. The encoded protein is CSVWRGRLAKNIQYF.

The chain couples TRBV5-5 to TRBJ1-2; tentatively, D is TRBD1 (6 bases). The length of the CDR3 is 16 residues. Looked up from germline, CDR1 is SGHKS and CDR2 is YYEKEE (reference sequence). V lost 4 bases and J 0 bases, leaving 16 bases between the germline ends. DNA of the CDR3: TGTGCCAGCAGCCCGCTTAAATGGGGGCCTAACTATGGCTACACCTTC. It codes for CASSPLKWGPNYGYTF.